The TCR beta chain under discussion was sequenced for a study of CD8 T cells in Susac syndrome. TEMRA cells were FACS-enriched, and CD8+ and CD4+ T cells were isolated negatively. RNA amounts of 0.5 to 1 ug underwent reverse transcription with random hexamers. TCR beta CDR3 was amplified by immunoSEQ multiplex PCR. This amplification extended across 54 Vbeta and 13 Jbeta segments. TCRdb itself ran the immunoSEQ multiplex PCR reads through MiXCR, one entry per CDR3 protein. The sample lists a few hundred thousand distinct CDR3 sequences, 90% to 95% occurring once. The CDR3 spans 16 residues. Germline V CDR1 and CDR2: SGHAT, FQNNGV. Unmatched junction bases numbered 12, after V lost 5 bases and J lost 7 bases.

This rearrangement joins TRBV11-2 to TRBJ2-1, with TRBD2 matching over 9 bases. Sequencing used CD4+ T cells from PBMCs. The source is a human donor with multiple sclerosis. The CDR3 spells CASSRTSAGIGNEQFF. Written as DNA, the CDR3 is TGTGCCAGCAGCAGGACTAGCGCGGGGATCGGGAATGAGCAGTTCTTC.